Listed here are 10 T cell receptor beta chains from one sample, sequenced in a study of cytomegalovirus exposure and HLA in healthy donors. Primers for the PCR totalled 60 Vbeta and 13 Jbeta. TCRdb's copy holds only in-frame clones and misses some; the assay was immunoSEQ multiplex PCR. The table records tens of thousands of clones, 80% to 90% of them present only once. Sequenced sample: PBMCs. The receptors derive from a man aged 25-40 years in good health and CMV-seropositive.

Concerning this clone: Other DNA variants within this sample encode the same CDR3. The V and J genes are TRBV5-1 and TRBJ2-4; D perhaps matches TRBD2 (5 bases). The length of the CDR3 is 14 residues. The germline V and J ends were trimmed by 0 bases and 6 bases, with 10 bases remaining between them. Germline lookup yields CDR1 SGHRS and CDR2 YFSETQ. The CDR3: CASSLERDGNIQYF. CDR3 in DNA: TGCGCCAGCAGCTTGGAGAGGGATGGAAACATTCAGTACTTC.

The V gene is TRBV28, the J gene TRBJ1-4, with D unresolved. The CDR3 is 14 residues long. V was shortened by 3 bases and J by 8 bases, with 13 bases between the two germline ends. Germline V gene lookup returns CDR1 MDHEN and CDR2 SYDVKM. CDR3 region: CASSFLGLGEKLFF. The DNA for the CDR3 is TGTGCCAGCAGTTTCTTGGGTCTCGGGGAAAAACTGTTTTTT.

The chain joins TRBV5-4 to TRBJ2-7, with 7 bases lining up with TRBD1. The CDR3 is 14 residues long. The V and J ends lost 0 bases and 6 bases, in that order; junction bases with no gene match: 6. The germline V gene encodes CDR1 SGHNT and CDR2 YYREEE (reference sequence). The CDR3 DNA follows: TGTGCCAGCAGCTTGGTGACAGGGACGCGCGAGCAGTACTTC. This encodes CASSLVTGTREQYF.

V and J are TRBV7-2 and TRBJ2-7, with TRBD2 matching over 15 bases. The junction had 4 bases not matched to a gene; V was cut back by 1 base and J by 6 bases. The V gene's germline CDR1 is SGHTA and CDR2 FQGNSA. The CDR3 contains 16 residues. CDR3 nucleotide sequence: TGTGCCAGCAGCTTAGGGGGACTAGCGGGAGGACTCGAGCAGTACTTC. Its protein is CASSLGGLAGGLEQYF.

The V call is TRBV7-2, the J call TRBJ1-3, with D possibly matching TRBD1 (5 bases). This CDR3 contains 15 residues. Germline CDR1 reads SGHTA; CDR2 reads FQGNSA. The ends were cut back, 4 bases at V and 4 bases at J, with 14 bases in the middle. The DNA for the CDR3 is TGTGCCAGCAGCTCCCAGGGAGGTGCCGGAAACACCATATATTTT. Protein product: CASSSQGGAGNTIYF.

J is TRBJ1-4 and V is TRBV5-8, with no clear D. Trimming took 0 bases from V and 5 from J, leaving 11 bases between them. Germline V gives CDR1 SGHTS, CDR2 YDEGEE. The CDR3 length is 15 residues. CDR3 sequence: CASSLGQALNEKLFF. The CDR3 nucleotides are TGTGCCAGCAGCTTGGGGCAGGCCCTAAATGAAAAACTGTTTTTT.

The rearrangement uses TRBV10-3 and TRBJ1-2; TRBD1 matches at 10 bases. Germline trimming cut 6 bases from V and 0 bases from J; bases unmatched to any gene: 7. CDR1 ENHRY and CDR2 SYGVKD come from the germline V gene. This CDR3 contains 16 residues. The CDR3 region has the DNA TGTGCCATCAGGGCGACCGGGACAGGGGCTAACTATGGCTACACCTTC. This encodes CAIRATGTGANYGYTF.

The chain combines TRBV30 with TRBJ2-3; 7 bases are shared with TRBD1. The CDR3 contains 15 residues. Germline trimming cut 4 bases from V and 3 bases from J; bases unmatched to any gene: 10. Per the germline V gene, CDR1 is GTSNPN and CDR2 is SVGIG (reference sequence). The CDR3 spells CAWTMDRLGTDTQYF. The CDR3 DNA sequence: TGTGCCTGGACCATGGACAGGCTTGGGACAGATACGCAGTATTTT.

The V and J genes are TRBV20-1 and TRBJ1-2; D not resolved. The CDR3 extends over 11 amino acids. The germline V and J ends were trimmed by 6 bases and 2 bases, with 7 bases remaining between them. CDR1 and CDR2 (germline): DFQATT, SNEGSKA (reference sequence). This CDR3 is CSAPGNYGYTF. Here the CDR3 DNA reads TGCAGTGCCCCCGGGAACTATGGCTACACCTTC.

This sequence joins TRBV5-6 and TRBJ2-3, with 13 bases aligning to TRBD2. V dropped 5 bases and J dropped 0; count of bases not matched to a gene: 9. Germline-derived CDR1 and CDR2 are SGHDT and YYEEEE. This CDR3 is built from 18 residues. This chain's CDR3 is CASRLLAGGGFSTDTQYF. Here the CDR3 DNA reads TGTGCCAGCAGATTACTAGCGGGAGGGGGGTTTAGCACAGATACGCAGTATTTT.